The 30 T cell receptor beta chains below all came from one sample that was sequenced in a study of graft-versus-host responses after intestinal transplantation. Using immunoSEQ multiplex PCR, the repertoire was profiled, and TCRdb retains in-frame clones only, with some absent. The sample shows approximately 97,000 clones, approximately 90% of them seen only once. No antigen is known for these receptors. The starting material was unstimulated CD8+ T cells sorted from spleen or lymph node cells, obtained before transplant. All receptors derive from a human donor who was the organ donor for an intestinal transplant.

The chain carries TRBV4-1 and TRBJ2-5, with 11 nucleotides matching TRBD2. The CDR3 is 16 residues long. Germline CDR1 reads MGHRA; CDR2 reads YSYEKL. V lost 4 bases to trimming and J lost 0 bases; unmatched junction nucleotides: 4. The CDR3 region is CASSPRGLADQETQYF. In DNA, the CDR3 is TGCGCCAGCAGCCCAAGGGGACTAGCGGACCAAGAGACCCAGTACTTC.

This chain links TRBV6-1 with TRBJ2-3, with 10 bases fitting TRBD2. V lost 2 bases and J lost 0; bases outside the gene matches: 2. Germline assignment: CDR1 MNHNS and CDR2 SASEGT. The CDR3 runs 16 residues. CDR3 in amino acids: CASSELAGESTDTQYF. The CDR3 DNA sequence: TGTGCCAGCAGTGAACTAGCGGGAGAAAGCACAGATACGCAGTATTTT.

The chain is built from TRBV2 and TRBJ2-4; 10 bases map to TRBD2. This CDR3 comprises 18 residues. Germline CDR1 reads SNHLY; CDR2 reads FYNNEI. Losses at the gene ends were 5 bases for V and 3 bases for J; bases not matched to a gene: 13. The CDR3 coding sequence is TGTGCCAGCAGTTTTAGCGGGAGGTCCCGTTTCGACAAAAACATTCAGTACTTC. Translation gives CASSFSGRSRFDKNIQYF.

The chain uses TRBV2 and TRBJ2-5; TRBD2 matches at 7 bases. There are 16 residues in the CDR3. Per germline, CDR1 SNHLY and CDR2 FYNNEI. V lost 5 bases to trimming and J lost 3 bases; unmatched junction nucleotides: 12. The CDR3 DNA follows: TGTGCCAGCAGTTCCCCCGAAGACCTAGCGGAAGAGACCCAGTACTTC. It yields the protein CASSSPEDLAEETQYF.

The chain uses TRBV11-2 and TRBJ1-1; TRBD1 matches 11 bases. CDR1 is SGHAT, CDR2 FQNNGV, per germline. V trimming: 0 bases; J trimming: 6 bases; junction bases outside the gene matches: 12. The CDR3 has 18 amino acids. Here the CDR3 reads CASSLDAGQGVSGAEAFF. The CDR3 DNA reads TGTGCCAGCAGCTTAGACGCGGGACAGGGGGTTTCGGGCGCTGAAGCTTTCTTT.

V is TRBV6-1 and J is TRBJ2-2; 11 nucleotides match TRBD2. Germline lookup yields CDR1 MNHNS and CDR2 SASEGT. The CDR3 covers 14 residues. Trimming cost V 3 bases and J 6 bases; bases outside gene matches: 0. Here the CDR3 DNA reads TGTGCCAGCAGTGATAGCGGGGGGGCCGGGGAGCTGTTTTTT. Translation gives CASSDSGGAGELFF.

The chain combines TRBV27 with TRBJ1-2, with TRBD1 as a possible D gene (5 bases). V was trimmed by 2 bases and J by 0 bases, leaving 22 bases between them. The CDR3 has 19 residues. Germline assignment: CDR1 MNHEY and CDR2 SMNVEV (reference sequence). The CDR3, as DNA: TGTGCCAGCAGTTTACGACCGCCGACAGTGCACCTAACTAACTATGGCTACACCTTC. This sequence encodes CASSLRPPTVHLTNYGYTF.

The CDR3 region has the DNA TGTGCCAGCAGTTTGGGACAGGGGAATCAGCCCCAGCATTTT. Protein: CASSLGQGNQPQHF. The rearrangement links TRBV27 to TRBJ1-5, with 10 bases lining up with TRBD1. Looked up from germline, CDR1 is MNHEY and CDR2 is SMNVEV (reference sequence). This CDR3 is built from 14 residues. V trimming: 3 bases; J trimming: 4 bases; junction bases outside the gene matches: 0.

This chain's CDR3 is CASSPLPGTLLNNEQFF. The CDR3, as DNA: TGTGCCAGCAGCCCACTCCCCGGGACACTCCTTAACAATGAGCAGTTCTTC. The rearrangement joins TRBV7-9 to TRBJ2-1; D may be TRBD1 (6 bases). The CDR3 runs to 17 residues. Germline CDR1 is SEHNR and CDR2 is FQNEAQ (reference sequence). The V and J ends lost 5 bases and 5 bases respectively, with 22 bases between them.

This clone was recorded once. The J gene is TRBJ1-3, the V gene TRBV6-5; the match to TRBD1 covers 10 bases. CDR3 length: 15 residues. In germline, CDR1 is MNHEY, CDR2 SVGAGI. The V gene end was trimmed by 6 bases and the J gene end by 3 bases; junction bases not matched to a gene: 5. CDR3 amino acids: CASRIDRGLGNTIYF. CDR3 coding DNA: TGTGCCAGCAGAATTGACAGGGGGCTTGGAAACACCATATATTTT.

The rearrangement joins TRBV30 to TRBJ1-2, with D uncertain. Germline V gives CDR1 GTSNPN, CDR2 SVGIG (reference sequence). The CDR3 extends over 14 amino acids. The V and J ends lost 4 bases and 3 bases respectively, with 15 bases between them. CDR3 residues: CAWTGVSSHYGYTF. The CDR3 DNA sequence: TGTGCCTGGACCGGGGTATCATCCCACTATGGCTACACCTTC.

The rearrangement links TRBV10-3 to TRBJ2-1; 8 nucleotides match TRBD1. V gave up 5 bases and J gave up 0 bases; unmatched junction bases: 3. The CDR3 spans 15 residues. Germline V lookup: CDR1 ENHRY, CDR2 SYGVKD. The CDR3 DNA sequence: TGTGCCATCAGTACCACAGGGGGCTCCTACAATGAGCAGTTCTTC. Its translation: CAISTTGGSYNEQFF.

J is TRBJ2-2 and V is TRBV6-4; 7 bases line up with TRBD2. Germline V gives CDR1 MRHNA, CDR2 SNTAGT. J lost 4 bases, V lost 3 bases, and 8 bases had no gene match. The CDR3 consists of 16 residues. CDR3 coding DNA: TGTGCCAGCAGTGAAGCACCAGCGGGGATCACCGGGGAGCTGTTTTTT. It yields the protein CASSEAPAGITGELFF.

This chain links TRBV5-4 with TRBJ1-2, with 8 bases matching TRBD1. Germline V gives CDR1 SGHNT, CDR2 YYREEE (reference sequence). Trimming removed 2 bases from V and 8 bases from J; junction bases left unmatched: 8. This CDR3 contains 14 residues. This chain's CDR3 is CASSLKGQVKGYTF. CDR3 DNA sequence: TGTGCCAGCAGCTTAAAGGGACAGGTGAAGGGCTACACCTTC.

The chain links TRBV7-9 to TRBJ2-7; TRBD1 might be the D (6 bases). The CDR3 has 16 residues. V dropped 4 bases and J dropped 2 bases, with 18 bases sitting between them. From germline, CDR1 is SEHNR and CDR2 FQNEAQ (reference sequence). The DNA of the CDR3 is TGTGCCAGCAGCTCACCGTCGACAGGAGGTACCTACGAGCAGTACTTC. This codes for CASSSPSTGGTYEQYF.

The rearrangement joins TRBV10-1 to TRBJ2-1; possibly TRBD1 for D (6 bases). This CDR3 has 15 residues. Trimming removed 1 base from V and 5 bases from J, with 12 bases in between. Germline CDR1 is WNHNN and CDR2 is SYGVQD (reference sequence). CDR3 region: CASSELGATDNEQFF. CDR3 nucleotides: TGCGCCAGCAGTGAGTTGGGGGCCACCGACAATGAGCAGTTCTTC.

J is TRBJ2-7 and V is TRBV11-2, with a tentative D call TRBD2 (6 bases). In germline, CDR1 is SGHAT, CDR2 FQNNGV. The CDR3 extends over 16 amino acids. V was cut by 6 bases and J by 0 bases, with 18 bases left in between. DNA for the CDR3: TGTGCCAGCAGTCATACGCGGGACTGGGACTCCTACGAGCAGTACTTC. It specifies CASSHTRDWDSYEQYF.

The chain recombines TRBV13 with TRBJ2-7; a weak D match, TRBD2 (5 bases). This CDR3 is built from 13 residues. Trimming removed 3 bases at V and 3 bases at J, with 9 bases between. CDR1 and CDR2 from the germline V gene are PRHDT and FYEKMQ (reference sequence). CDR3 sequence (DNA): TGTGCCAGCAGCTTGAACCGGGACTACGAGCAGTACTTC. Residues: CASSLNRDYEQYF.

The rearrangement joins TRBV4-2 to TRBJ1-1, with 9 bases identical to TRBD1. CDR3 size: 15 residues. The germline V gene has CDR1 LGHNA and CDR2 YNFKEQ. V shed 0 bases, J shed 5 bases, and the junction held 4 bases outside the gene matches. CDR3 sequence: CASSQEGQGRTEAFF. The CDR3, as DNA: TGTGCCAGCAGCCAAGAGGGACAGGGTAGGACTGAAGCTTTCTTT.

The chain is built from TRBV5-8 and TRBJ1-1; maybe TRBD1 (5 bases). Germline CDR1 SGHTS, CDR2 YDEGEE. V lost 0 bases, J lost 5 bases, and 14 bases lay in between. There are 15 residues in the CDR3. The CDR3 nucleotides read TGTGCCAGCAGCTTGGTTTTTGCAGGGAAGACTGAAGCTTTCTTT. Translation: CASSLVFAGKTEAFF.

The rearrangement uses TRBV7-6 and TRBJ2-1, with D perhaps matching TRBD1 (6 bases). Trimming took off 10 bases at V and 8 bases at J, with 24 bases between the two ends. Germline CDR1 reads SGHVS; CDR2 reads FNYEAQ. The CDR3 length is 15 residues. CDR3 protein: CATRSGENGVDEQFF. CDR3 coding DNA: TGTGCCACGAGGTCAGGGGAGAATGGTGTGGATGAGCAGTTCTTC. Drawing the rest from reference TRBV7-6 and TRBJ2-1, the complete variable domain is GAGVSQSPRYKVTKRGQDVALRCDPISGHVSLYWYRQALGQGPEFLTYFNYEAQQDKSGLPNDRFSAERPEGSISTLTIQRTEQRDSAMYRCATRSGENGVDEQFFGPGTRLTVL.

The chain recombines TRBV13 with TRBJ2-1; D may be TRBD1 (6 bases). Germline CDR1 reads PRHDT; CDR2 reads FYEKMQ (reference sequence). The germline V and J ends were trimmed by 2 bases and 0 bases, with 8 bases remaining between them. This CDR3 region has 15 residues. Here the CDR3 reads CASSLTGFSYNEQFF. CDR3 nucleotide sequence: TGTGCCAGCAGCTTAACAGGGTTCTCCTACAATGAGCAGTTCTTC.

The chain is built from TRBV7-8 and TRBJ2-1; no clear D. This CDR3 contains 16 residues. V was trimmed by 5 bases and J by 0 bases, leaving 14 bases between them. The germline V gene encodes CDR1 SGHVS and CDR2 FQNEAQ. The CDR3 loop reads CASSDSSFSSYNEQFF. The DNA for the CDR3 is TGTGCCAGCAGCGACTCATCATTTAGCTCCTACAATGAGCAGTTCTTC.

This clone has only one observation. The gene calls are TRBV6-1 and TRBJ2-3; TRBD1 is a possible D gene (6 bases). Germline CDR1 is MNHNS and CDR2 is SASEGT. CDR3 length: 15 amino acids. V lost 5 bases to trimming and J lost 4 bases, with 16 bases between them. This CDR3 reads CASSRPRDNADTQYF. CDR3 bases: TGTGCCAGCAGTCGCCCCCGGGACAATGCAGATACGCAGTATTTT.

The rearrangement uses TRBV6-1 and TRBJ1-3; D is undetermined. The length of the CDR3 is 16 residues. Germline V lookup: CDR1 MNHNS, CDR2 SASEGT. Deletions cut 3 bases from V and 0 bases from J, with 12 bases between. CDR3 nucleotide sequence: TGTGCCAGCAGTGACGTGGCGGTAAGCTCTGGAAACACCATATATTTT. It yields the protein CASSDVAVSSGNTIYF.

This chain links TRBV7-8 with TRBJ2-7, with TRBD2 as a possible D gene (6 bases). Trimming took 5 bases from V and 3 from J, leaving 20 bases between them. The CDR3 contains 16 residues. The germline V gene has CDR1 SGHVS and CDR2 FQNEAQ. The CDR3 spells CASSASDVAADYEQYF. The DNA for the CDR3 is TGTGCCAGCAGCGCCTCAGATGTAGCGGCGGACTACGAGCAGTACTTC.

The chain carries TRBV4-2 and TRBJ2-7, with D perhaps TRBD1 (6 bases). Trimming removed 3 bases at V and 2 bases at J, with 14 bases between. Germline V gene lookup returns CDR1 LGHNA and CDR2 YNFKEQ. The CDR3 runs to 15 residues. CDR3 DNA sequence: TGTGCCAGCAGCCACCACAGGGTCTCCGCCTACGAGCAGTACTTC. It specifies CASSHHRVSAYEQYF.

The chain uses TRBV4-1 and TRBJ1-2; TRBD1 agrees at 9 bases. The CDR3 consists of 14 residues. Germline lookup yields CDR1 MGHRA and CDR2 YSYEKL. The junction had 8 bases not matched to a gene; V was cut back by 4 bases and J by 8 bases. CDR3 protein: CASSREGQGFGYTF. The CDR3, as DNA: TGCGCCAGCAGCCGAGAGGGACAGGGATTCGGCTACACCTTC.

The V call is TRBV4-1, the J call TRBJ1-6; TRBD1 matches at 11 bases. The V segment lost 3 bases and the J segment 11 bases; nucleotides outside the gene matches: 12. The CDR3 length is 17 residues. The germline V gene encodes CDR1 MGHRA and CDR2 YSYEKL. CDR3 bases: TGCGCCAGCAGCCAGAATTTATGGGACAGGGGGATTGCACCCCTCCACTTT. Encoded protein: CASSQNLWDRGIAPLHF.

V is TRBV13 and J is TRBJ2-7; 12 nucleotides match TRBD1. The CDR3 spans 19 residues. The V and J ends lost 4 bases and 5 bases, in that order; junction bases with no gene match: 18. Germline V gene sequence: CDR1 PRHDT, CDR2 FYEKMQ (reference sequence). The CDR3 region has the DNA TGTGCCAGCAGCTCACCGGGAAACATACCTGGGACAGGGGGCCACGAGCAGTACTTC. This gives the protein CASSSPGNIPGTGGHEQYF.